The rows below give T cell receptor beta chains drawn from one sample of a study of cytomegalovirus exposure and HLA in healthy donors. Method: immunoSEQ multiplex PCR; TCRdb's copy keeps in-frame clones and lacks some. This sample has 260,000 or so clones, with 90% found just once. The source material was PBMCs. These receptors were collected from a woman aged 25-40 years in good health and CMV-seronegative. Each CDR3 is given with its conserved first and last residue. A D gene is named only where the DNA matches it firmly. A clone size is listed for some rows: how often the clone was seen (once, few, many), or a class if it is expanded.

CDR3 protein: CASSLGRRGSGTQYF
CDR3 DNA: TGTGCCAGCAGCTTAGGCCGTCGGGGCTCGGGGACCCAGTACTTC
D gene: NA
V gene: TRBV13
clone size: NA
J gene: TRBJ2-5

CDR3 protein: CASSLGFVGLAYSYEQYF
CDR3 DNA: TGTGCCAGCAGCTTAGGGTTTGTGGGACTAGCGTACTCCTACGAGCAGTACTTC
D gene: TRBD2
V gene: TRBV11-2
clone size: NA
J gene: TRBJ2-7

CDR3 protein: CASSQTSGRGTDTQYF
CDR3 DNA: TGTGCCAGCAGCCAGACTAGCGGGAGAGGGACAGATACGCAGTATTTT
D gene: TRBD2
V gene: TRBV9
clone size: NA
J gene: TRBJ2-3

CDR3 protein: CASSRTGWGTQYF
CDR3 DNA: TGTGCCAGCAGTCGGACAGGGTGGGGGACCCAGTACTTC
D gene: TRBD1
V gene: TRBV6-5
clone size: NA
J gene: TRBJ2-5

CDR3 protein: CAWSVPVGSHEQYF
CDR3 DNA: TGTGCCTGGAGTGTTCCCGTAGGGTCCCACGAGCAGTACTTC
D gene: NA
V gene: TRBV30
clone size: NA
J gene: TRBJ2-7

CDR3 protein: CASSLTAELNTEAFF
CDR3 DNA: TGTGCCAGCAGCTTAACGGCAGAATTGAACACTGAAGCTTTCTTT
D gene: NA
V gene: TRBV7-9
clone size: NA
J gene: TRBJ1-1

CDR3 protein: CASSPTGRNTEAFF
CDR3 DNA: TGTGCCAGCAGTCCAACAGGGAGGAACACTGAAGCTTTCTTT
D gene: NA
V gene: TRBV6-6
clone size: NA
J gene: TRBJ1-1

CDR3 protein: CSITGGLAGVFATDTQYF
CDR3 DNA: TGCAGCATTACAGGGGGACTAGCGGGAGTGTTTGCCACAGATACGCAGTATTTT
D gene: TRBD2
V gene: TRBV29-1
clone size: NA
J gene: TRBJ2-3

CDR3 protein: CASSGGQGVDQPQHF
CDR3 DNA: TGTGCCAGCAGTGGGGGACAGGGGGTCGATCAGCCCCAGCATTTT
D gene: TRBD1
V gene: TRBV25-1
clone size: NA
J gene: TRBJ1-5

CDR3 protein: CASSPAWTSGQETQYF
CDR3 DNA: TGTGCCAGCAGTCCCGCGTGGACTAGCGGCCAAGAGACCCAGTACTTC
D gene: TRBD2
V gene: TRBV27
clone size: NA
J gene: TRBJ2-5

CDR3 protein: CASSLNENTIYF
CDR3 DNA: TGTGCCAGCAGCTTAAATGAAAACACCATATATTTT
D gene: NA
V gene: TRBV7-8
clone size: NA
J gene: TRBJ1-3

CDR3 protein: CASSSRGGVETQYF
CDR3 DNA: TGCGCCAGCAGCTCCCGGGGAGGGGTGGAGACCCAGTACTTC
D gene: TRBD2
V gene: TRBV5-1
clone size: NA
J gene: TRBJ2-5

CDR3 protein: CASSPSGMAPWGQETQYF
CDR3 DNA: TGTGCCAGCAGCCCCTCTGGGATGGCCCCCTGGGGTCAAGAGACCCAGTACTTC
D gene: NA
V gene: TRBV9
clone size: NA
J gene: TRBJ2-5

CDR3 protein: CASSPISSYEQYF
CDR3 DNA: TGTGCCAGCAGCCCAATTAGCTCCTACGAGCAGTACTTC
D gene: NA
V gene: TRBV7-2
clone size: NA
J gene: TRBJ2-7

CDR3 protein: CARGLIQGAQNTEAFF
CDR3 DNA: TGTGCCCGGGGGCTGATACAGGGGGCGCAGAACACTGAAGCTTTCTTT
D gene: TRBD1
V gene: TRBV30
clone size: NA
J gene: TRBJ1-1

CDR3 protein: CASSLASGAAFSGYTF
CDR3 DNA: TGCGCCAGCAGCTTGGCTTCAGGGGCGGCCTTCTCTGGCTACACCTTC
D gene: NA
V gene: TRBV5-1
clone size: NA
J gene: TRBJ1-2

CDR3 protein: CASSPLGYPGELFF
CDR3 DNA: TGTGCCAGCAGCCCTCTTGGCTACCCCGGGGAGCTGTTTTTT
D gene: NA
V gene: TRBV27
clone size: NA
J gene: TRBJ2-2

CDR3 protein: CASTTLSDRGGQETQYF
CDR3 DNA: TGTGCCAGCACCACGTTGTCTGACAGGGGGGGACAAGAGACCCAGTACTTC
D gene: TRBD1
V gene: TRBV7-9
clone size: NA
J gene: TRBJ2-5

CDR3 protein: CASSGTGRSYNEQFF
CDR3 DNA: TGTGCCAGCAGCGGGACTGGCCGGTCCTACAATGAGCAGTTCTTC
D gene: NA
V gene: TRBV7-9
clone size: NA
J gene: TRBJ2-1

CDR3 protein: CSVAKSLQETQYF
CDR3 DNA: TGCAGCGTGGCCAAAAGTCTACAAGAGACCCAGTACTTC
D gene: NA
V gene: TRBV29-1
clone size: NA
J gene: TRBJ2-5

CDR3 protein: CASSLVGVRETQYF
CDR3 DNA: TGTGCCAGCAGCTTAGTGGGGGTACGGGAGACCCAGTACTTC
D gene: NA
V gene: TRBV11-2
clone size: NA
J gene: TRBJ2-5

CDR3 protein: CASSTPQGDVSNQPQHF
CDR3 DNA: TGTGCCAGCAGTACTCCACAGGGGGATGTTAGCAATCAGCCCCAGCATTTT
D gene: TRBD1
V gene: TRBV28
clone size: NA
J gene: TRBJ1-5

CDR3 protein: CASSMAGGGGEQYF
CDR3 DNA: TGTGCCAGCAGTATGGCCGGGGGGGGCGGAGAGCAGTACTTC
D gene: TRBD2
V gene: TRBV6-5
clone size: NA
J gene: TRBJ2-7

CDR3 protein: CASSQGRGNHEQYF
CDR3 DNA: TGCGCCAGCAGCCAAGGGAGGGGGAATCACGAGCAGTACTTC
D gene: NA
V gene: TRBV4-1
clone size: NA
J gene: TRBJ2-7

CDR3 protein: CASSRDRANYEQYF
CDR3 DNA: TGCGCCAGCAGCCGGGACAGGGCAAACTACGAGCAGTACTTC
D gene: TRBD1
V gene: TRBV4-1
clone size: NA
J gene: TRBJ2-7

CDR3 protein: CASSTTGALNYGYTF
CDR3 DNA: TGTGCCAGTAGTACTACAGGGGCCCTCAACTATGGCTACACCTTC
D gene: TRBD1
V gene: TRBV19
clone size: NA
J gene: TRBJ1-2

CDR3 protein: CSAGGKETQYF
CDR3 DNA: TGCAGTGCGGGGGGAAAGGAGACCCAGTACTTC
D gene: NA
V gene: TRBV20-1
clone size: NA
J gene: TRBJ2-5

CDR3 protein: CASSGQTYRGVTEAFF
CDR3 DNA: TGTGCCAGCAGTGGACAAACCTACAGGGGGGTCACTGAAGCTTTCTTT
D gene: TRBD1
V gene: TRBV6-1
clone size: NA
J gene: TRBJ1-1

CDR3 protein: CATSRDIGTGGLVEQYF
CDR3 DNA: TGTGCCACCAGCAGAGATATTGGGACAGGGGGCTTGGTTGAGCAGTACTTC
D gene: TRBD1
V gene: TRBV15
clone size: NA
J gene: TRBJ2-7

CDR3 protein: CASSYLPGTYEQYF
CDR3 DNA: TGTGCCAGCAGTTACTTGCCTGGTACCTACGAGCAGTACTTC
D gene: NA
V gene: TRBV6-5
clone size: NA
J gene: TRBJ2-7

CDR3 protein: CASSIWVGETQYF
CDR3 DNA: TGTGCCAGCAGTATTTGGGTCGGGGAGACCCAGTACTTC
D gene: NA
V gene: TRBV6-4
clone size: NA
J gene: TRBJ2-5

CDR3 protein: CASSLEGLAGITDTQYF
CDR3 DNA: TGTGCCAGCAGTTTAGAGGGACTAGCGGGGATCACAGATACGCAGTATTTT
D gene: TRBD2
V gene: TRBV27
clone size: NA
J gene: TRBJ2-3

CDR3 protein: CAWSKIGTANEQFF
CDR3 DNA: TGTGCCTGGAGTAAAATTGGGACGGCCAATGAGCAGTTCTTC
D gene: NA
V gene: TRBV30
clone size: NA
J gene: TRBJ2-1

CDR3 protein: CASSQGAGVDTQYF
CDR3 DNA: TGTGCCAGCAGCCAGGGAGCGGGAGTCGATACGCAGTATTTT
D gene: TRBD2
V gene: TRBV27
clone size: NA
J gene: TRBJ2-3

CDR3 protein: CASSEAGGTGELFF
CDR3 DNA: TGTGCCAGCAGTGAAGCCGGGGGAACTGGGGAGCTGTTTTTT
D gene: NA
V gene: TRBV6-1
clone size: NA
J gene: TRBJ2-2

CDR3 protein: CASSLAAGGTQYF
CDR3 DNA: TGTGCCAGCAGCTTAGCGGCCGGGGGGACCCAGTACTTC
D gene: NA
V gene: TRBV11-3
clone size: NA
J gene: TRBJ2-5

CDR3 protein: CATSRVSSGLGDTEAFF
CDR3 DNA: TGTGCCACCAGCAGGGTTTCCTCGGGGCTAGGGGACACTGAAGCTTTCTTT
D gene: NA
V gene: TRBV15
clone size: NA
J gene: TRBJ1-1

CDR3 protein: CARRPPGLNTGELFF
CDR3 DNA: TGTGCCAGAAGGCCCCCGGGCCTGAACACCGGGGAGCTGTTTTTT
D gene: NA
V gene: TRBV5-3
clone size: NA
J gene: TRBJ2-2

CDR3 protein: CASSPPDSTEAFF
CDR3 DNA: TGTGCCAGCTCACCTCCCGACAGCACTGAAGCTTTCTTT
D gene: NA
V gene: TRBV18
clone size: once
J gene: TRBJ1-1

CDR3 protein: CAISVDYDNEQFF
CDR3 DNA: TGTGCCATCAGTGTGGACTACGACAATGAGCAGTTCTTC
D gene: NA
V gene: TRBV10-3
clone size: NA
J gene: TRBJ2-1

CDR3 protein: CSTEGLPEAFF
CDR3 DNA: TGCAGTACCGAAGGGCTCCCTGAAGCTTTCTTT
D gene: NA
V gene: TRBV20-1
clone size: NA
J gene: TRBJ1-1

CDR3 protein: CASSQDRDSASYEQYF
CDR3 DNA: TGCGCCAGCAGCCAAGATCGGGATAGCGCCTCCTACGAGCAGTACTTC
D gene: NA
V gene: TRBV4-3
clone size: NA
J gene: TRBJ2-7

CDR3 protein: CASSLVAVPQYF
CDR3 DNA: TGTGCCAGCAGCTTAGTGGCGGTACCGCAGTACTTC
D gene: NA
V gene: TRBV7-9
clone size: NA
J gene: TRBJ2-7

CDR3 protein: CASSPRQGELDGYTF
CDR3 DNA: TGTGCCAGCAGTCCTCGACAGGGCGAGTTAGATGGCTACACCTTC
D gene: TRBD1
V gene: TRBV6-5
clone size: few
J gene: TRBJ1-2

CDR3 protein: CSVDAGTGSNEQFF
CDR3 DNA: TGCAGCGTTGACGCGGGGACAGGTAGTAATGAGCAGTTCTTC
D gene: TRBD1
V gene: TRBV29-1
clone size: NA
J gene: TRBJ2-1

CDR3 protein: CASSGQGGLNQPQHF
CDR3 DNA: TGTGCCAGCAGCGGACAGGGCGGGCTCAATCAGCCCCAGCATTTT
D gene: TRBD1
V gene: TRBV7-2
clone size: NA
J gene: TRBJ1-5

CDR3 protein: CASSAGTGGVDEQYF
CDR3 DNA: TGTGCCAGCAGTGCCGGGACGGGGGGTGTCGACGAGCAGTACTTC
D gene: TRBD2
V gene: TRBV6-5
clone size: few
J gene: TRBJ2-7

CDR3 protein: CASSLRSGETQYF
CDR3 DNA: TGTGCCAGCAGCTTAAGATCGGGGGAGACCCAGTACTTC
D gene: NA
V gene: TRBV7-9
clone size: NA
J gene: TRBJ2-5

CDR3 protein: CASSLAGNTEAFF
CDR3 DNA: TGTGCCAGCAGCTTAGCAGGGAACACTGAAGCTTTCTTT
D gene: NA
V gene: TRBV11-2
clone size: NA
J gene: TRBJ1-1

CDR3 protein: CASNPRQAQGKLFF
CDR3 DNA: TGTGCCAGCAACCCCAGGCAGGCCCAAGGAAAACTGTTTTTT
D gene: NA
V gene: TRBV28
clone size: NA
J gene: TRBJ1-4

CDR3 protein: CASSPERPGGYTF
CDR3 DNA: TGTGCCAGCTCACCTGAGCGCCCGGGCGGCTACACCTTC
D gene: NA
V gene: TRBV18
clone size: NA
J gene: TRBJ1-2

CDR3 protein: CASSLVGRGADTQYF
CDR3 DNA: TGTGCCAGCAGTTTGGTCGGGAGAGGTGCAGATACGCAGTATTTT
D gene: NA
V gene: TRBV27
clone size: once
J gene: TRBJ2-3

CDR3 protein: CASSLGTGAAEAFF
CDR3 DNA: TGTGCCAGCAGTTTAGGTACGGGGGCGGCTGAAGCTTTCTTT
D gene: NA
V gene: TRBV27
clone size: NA
J gene: TRBJ1-1

CDR3 protein: CASMGPPSHQPQHF
CDR3 DNA: TGTGCCAGCATGGGCCCCCCGTCGCATCAGCCCCAGCATTTT
D gene: NA
V gene: TRBV2
clone size: NA
J gene: TRBJ1-5

CDR3 protein: CASSLVAGSYEQYF
CDR3 DNA: TGCGCCAGCAGCTTGGTTGCAGGCTCCTACGAGCAGTACTTC
D gene: NA
V gene: TRBV5-1
clone size: NA
J gene: TRBJ2-7

CDR3 protein: CASSLSGFGYTF
CDR3 DNA: TGTGCCAGCAGTTTATCGGGTTTTGGCTACACCTTC
D gene: NA
V gene: TRBV27
clone size: NA
J gene: TRBJ1-2

CDR3 protein: CASSSTGDSGNTIYF
CDR3 DNA: TGTGCCAGTAGCTCGACAGGGGACTCTGGAAACACCATATATTTT
D gene: TRBD1
V gene: TRBV19
clone size: NA
J gene: TRBJ1-3

CDR3 protein: CASSSAADTQYF
CDR3 DNA: TGTGCCAGCAGCTCGGCGGCAGATACGCAGTATTTT
D gene: NA
V gene: TRBV5-4
clone size: NA
J gene: TRBJ2-3

CDR3 protein: CASSLGGNYEQYF
CDR3 DNA: TGTGCCAGCAGCTTGGGGGGTAACTACGAGCAGTACTTC
D gene: NA
V gene: TRBV5-6
clone size: once
J gene: TRBJ2-7

CDR3 protein: CASSLKQVTTNEKLFF
CDR3 DNA: TGTGCCAGCTCACTCAAACAGGTTACAACTAATGAAAAACTGTTTTTT
D gene: NA
V gene: TRBV18
clone size: NA
J gene: TRBJ1-4